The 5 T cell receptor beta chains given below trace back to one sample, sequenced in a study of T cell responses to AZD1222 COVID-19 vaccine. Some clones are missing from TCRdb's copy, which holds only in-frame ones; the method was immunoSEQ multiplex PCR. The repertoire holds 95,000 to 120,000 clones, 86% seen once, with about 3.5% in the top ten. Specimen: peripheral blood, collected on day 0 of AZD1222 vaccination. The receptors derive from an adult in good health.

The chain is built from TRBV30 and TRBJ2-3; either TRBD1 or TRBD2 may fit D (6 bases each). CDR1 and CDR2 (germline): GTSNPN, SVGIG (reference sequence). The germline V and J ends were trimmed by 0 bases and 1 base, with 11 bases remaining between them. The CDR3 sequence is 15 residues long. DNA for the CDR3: TGTGCCTGGAGTGTAGGGGGGCCAGGCACAGATACGCAGTATTTT. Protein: CAWSVGGPGTDTQYF.

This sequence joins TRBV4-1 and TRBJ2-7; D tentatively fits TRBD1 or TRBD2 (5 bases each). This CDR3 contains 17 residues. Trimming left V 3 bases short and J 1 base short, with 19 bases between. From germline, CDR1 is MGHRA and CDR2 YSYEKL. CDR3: CASSQRQIAGGSYEQYF. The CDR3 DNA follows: TGCGCCAGCAGCCAGAGGCAGATTGCTGGGGGTTCCTACGAGCAGTACTTC.

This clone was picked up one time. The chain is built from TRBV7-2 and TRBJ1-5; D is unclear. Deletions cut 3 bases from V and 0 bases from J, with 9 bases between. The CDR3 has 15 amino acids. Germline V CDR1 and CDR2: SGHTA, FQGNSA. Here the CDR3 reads CASSFYGNSNQPQHF. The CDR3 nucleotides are TGTGCCAGCAGCTTCTACGGGAATAGCAATCAGCCCCAGCATTTT.

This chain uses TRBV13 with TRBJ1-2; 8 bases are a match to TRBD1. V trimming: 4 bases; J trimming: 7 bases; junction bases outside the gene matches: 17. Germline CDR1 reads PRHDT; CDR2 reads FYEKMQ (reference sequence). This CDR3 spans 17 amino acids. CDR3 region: CASSSTGVARGEVGYTF. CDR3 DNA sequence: TGTGCCAGCAGCTCGACAGGGGTCGCGCGGGGCGAGGTTGGCTACACCTTC.

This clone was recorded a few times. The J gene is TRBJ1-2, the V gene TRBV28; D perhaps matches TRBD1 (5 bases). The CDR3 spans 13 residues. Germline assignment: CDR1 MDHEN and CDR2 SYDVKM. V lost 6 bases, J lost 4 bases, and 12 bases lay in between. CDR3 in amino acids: CASRVPGGYGYTF. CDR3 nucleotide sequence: TGTGCCAGCAGGGTGCCTGGGGGCTATGGCTACACCTTC.